This TCR beta chain was captured in a study of OX40 agonist ivuxolimab in advanced cancers. Study-level background: Every 2 weeks, ivuxolimab was infused into the patients intravenously at between 0.01 and 10 mg/kg. Dose-escalation subjects each had hepatocellular carcinoma, melanoma, renal cell or head and neck cancer.

This clone was detected a few times. The antigen is unknown. Study-level results: Clonal expansion from baseline to week 6 occurred in both CD4+ and CD8+ T cells.

Measured with immunoSEQ multiplex PCR; TCRdb has only the in-frame clones, and not every one. The sample has more than 35,000 clones, around 80% seen once. The TCR originated in an adult with an advanced solid tumor such as melanoma, head and neck, liver or kidney cancer. This sample comprised CD4+ or CD8+ T cells sorted from blood, obtained in a trial of the OX40 agonist ivuxolimab.

CDR3 in DNA: TGCAGCGTTGACGGCAGAGACACTGAAGCTTTCTTT. It specifies CSVDGRDTEAFF. The chain employs TRBV29-1 and TRBJ1-1; the D is unclear. CDR3 length: 12 amino acids. With 3 bases removed from V and 3 bases from J, the gap between germline ends came to 8 bases. In germline, CDR1 is SQVTM, CDR2 ANQGSEA.